Included here is one T cell receptor (beta chain) sequence, with context. What it recognizes is unknown. These data belong to a study of identical twins. Whole-study results and caveats: Abundant beta clonotypes from cord blood had fewer insertions, unlike memory repertoires, which showed none.

Template switching added a universal primer site; cDNA carried unique molecular identifiers. TCRdb analysed the 5' RACE reads with MiXCR anew, one entry per CDR3 protein. The data hold about 790,000 distinct CDR3 sequences, with around a sixth observed a single time. This same sample was also taken into another study, of T cells expressing NK-cell markers.

This sequence was found in a woman under 30 in good health. Input material: PBMCs.

The CDR3 DNA follows: TGTGCCAGCAGCTCTAGCGGGGGGGTTGTCGAGCAGTACTTC. Its translation: CASSSSGGVVEQYF. The J gene is TRBJ2-7, the V gene TRBV4-2; TRBD2 agrees at 12 bases. CDR1 is LGHNA, CDR2 YNFKEQ, per germline. V dropped 5 bases and J dropped 6; count of bases not matched to a gene: 5. This CDR3 comprises 14 residues.